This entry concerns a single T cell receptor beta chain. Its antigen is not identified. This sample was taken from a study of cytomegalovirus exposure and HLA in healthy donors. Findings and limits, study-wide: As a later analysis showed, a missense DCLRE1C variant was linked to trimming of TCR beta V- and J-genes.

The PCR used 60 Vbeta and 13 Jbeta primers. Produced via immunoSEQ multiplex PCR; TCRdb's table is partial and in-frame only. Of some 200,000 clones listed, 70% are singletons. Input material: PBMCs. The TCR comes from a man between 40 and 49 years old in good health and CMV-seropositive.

The CDR3, as DNA: TGTGCCAGCAGCACCGCGACCCTTGGGCGAATGGGCGGGGAGCTGTTTTTT. Protein sequence: CASSTATLGRMGGELFF. The chain uses TRBV5-4 and TRBJ2-2; D is undetermined. Germline-derived CDR1 and CDR2 are SGHNT and YYREEE (reference sequence). Trimming shortened V by 4 bases and J by 7 bases, and 23 bases separated the two germline ends. The CDR3 is 17 residues long.